Sequencing of this T cell receptor beta chain was carried out in a study of T-cell reconstitution after alpha-beta-depleted transplantation in children. For TCRbeta, the library was prepared with unique molecular identifiers. TCRdb analysed the PCR reads with MiXCR anew, one entry per CDR3 protein. The sample yields some 180,000 distinct CDR3 sequences, approximately 7% seen once. Notes on this clonotype: The target antigen is unknown.

Overall study results and limits: Alpha-beta T cells present about two months after transplant were reported to originate from several hundred expanded graft clones.

The germline gives CDR1 KGHDR, CDR2 SFDVKD. The CDR3 loop spans 14 amino acids. Trimming cost V 11 bases and J 6 bases, with 19 bases left between them. V is TRBV24-1 and J is TRBJ2-1; D is possibly TRBD1 or TRBD2 (7 bases each). The sequencing here drew on PBMCs, taken before TCRalphabeta/CD19-depleted stem cell transplant. The source of this sequence is a boy younger than 10 with acute lymphoblastic leukemia, due to receive a stem cell transplant. The CDR3 DNA is TGTGCCAGCTCCCTCAGGGGGGGGGTCAATGAGCAGTTCTTC. This sequence encodes CASSLRGGVNEQFF.